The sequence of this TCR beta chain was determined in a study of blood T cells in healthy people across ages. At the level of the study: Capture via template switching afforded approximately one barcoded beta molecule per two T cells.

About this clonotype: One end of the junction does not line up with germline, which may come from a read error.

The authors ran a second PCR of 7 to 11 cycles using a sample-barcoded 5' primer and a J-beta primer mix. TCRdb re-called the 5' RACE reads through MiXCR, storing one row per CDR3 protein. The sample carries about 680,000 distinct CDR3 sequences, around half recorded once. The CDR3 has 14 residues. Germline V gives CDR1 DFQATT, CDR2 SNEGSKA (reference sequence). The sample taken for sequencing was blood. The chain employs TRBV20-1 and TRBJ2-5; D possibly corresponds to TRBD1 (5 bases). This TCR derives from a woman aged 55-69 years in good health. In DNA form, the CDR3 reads TGCGGTGCGACCGAACCCAGGGATCAAGAGACCCAGTACTTC. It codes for CGATEPRDQETQYF.